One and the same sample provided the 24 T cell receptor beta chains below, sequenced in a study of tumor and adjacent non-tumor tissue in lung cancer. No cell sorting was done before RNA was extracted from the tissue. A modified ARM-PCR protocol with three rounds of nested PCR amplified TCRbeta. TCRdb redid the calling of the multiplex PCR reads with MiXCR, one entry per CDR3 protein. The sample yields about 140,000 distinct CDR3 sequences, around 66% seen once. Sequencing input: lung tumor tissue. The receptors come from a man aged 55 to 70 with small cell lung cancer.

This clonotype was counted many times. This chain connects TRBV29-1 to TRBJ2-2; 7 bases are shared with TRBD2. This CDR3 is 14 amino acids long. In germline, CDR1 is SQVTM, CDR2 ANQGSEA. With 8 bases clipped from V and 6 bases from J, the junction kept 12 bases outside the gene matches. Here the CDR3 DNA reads TGCAGCATCTGGGGGGGGAGGGTGGCCGGGGAGCTGTTTTTT. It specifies CSIWGGRVAGELFF.

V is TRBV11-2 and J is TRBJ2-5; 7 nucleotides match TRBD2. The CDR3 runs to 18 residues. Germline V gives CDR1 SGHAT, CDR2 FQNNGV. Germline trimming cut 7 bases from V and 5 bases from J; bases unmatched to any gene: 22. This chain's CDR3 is CASNPRFFSGTERETQYF. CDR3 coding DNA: TGTGCCAGCAACCCGCGTTTCTTCAGCGGGACCGAAAGGGAGACCCAGTACTTC.

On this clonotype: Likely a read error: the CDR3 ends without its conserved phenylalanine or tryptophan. This chain's CDR3 is CASGANTHYNEQFL. The DNA of the CDR3 is TGTGCCAGCGGGGCAAACACCCACTACAATGAGCAGTTCTTA. This chain uses TRBV11-3 with TRBJ2-1; maybe TRBD1 (5 bases). CDR3 length: 14 residues. V lost 8 bases and J 3 bases, leaving 14 bases between the germline ends. The V gene's germline CDR1 is SGHNT and CDR2 YENEEA.

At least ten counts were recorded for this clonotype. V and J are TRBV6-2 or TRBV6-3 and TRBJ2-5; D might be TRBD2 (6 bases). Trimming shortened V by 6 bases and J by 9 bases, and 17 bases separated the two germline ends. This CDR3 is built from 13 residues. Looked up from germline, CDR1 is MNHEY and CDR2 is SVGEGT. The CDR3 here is CASSRRAVWAQYF. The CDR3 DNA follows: TGTGCCAGCAGCAGGAGGGCCGTTTGGGCCCAGTACTTC.

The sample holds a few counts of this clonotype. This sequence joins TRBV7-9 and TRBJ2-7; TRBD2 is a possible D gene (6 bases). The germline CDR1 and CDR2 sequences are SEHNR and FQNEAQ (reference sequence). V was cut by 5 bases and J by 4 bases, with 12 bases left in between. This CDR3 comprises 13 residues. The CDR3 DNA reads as TGTGCCAGCAGCCAGAGGGAGGTGTACGAGCAGTACTTC. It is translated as CASSQREVYEQYF.

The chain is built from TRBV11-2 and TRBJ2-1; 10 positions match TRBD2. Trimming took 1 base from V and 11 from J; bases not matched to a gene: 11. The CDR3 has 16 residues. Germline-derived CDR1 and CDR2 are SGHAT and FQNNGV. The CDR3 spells CASSLGLAGAYPKQFF. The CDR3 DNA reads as TGTGCCAGCAGCTTAGGACTAGCGGGCGCTTACCCTAAGCAGTTCTTC.

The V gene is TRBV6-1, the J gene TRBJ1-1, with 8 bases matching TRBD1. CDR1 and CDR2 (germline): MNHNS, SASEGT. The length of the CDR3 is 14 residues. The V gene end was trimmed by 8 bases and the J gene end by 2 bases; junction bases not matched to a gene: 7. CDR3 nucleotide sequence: TGTGCCAGCGATAGGACAGGGAGCAACACTGAAGCTTTCTTT. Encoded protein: CASDRTGSNTEAFF.

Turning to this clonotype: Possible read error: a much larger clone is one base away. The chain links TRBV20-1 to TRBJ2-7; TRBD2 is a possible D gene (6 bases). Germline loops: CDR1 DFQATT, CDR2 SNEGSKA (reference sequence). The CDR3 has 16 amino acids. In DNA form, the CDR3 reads TGCAGTGGTAGAGATAGGGGCGGGATGAGCTCCTACGAGCAGTACTTC. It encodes CSGRDRGGMSSYEQYF.

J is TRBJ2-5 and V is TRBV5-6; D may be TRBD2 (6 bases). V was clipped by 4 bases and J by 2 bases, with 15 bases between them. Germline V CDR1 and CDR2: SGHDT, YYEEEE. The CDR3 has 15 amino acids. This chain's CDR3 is CASSLPGTEQETQYF. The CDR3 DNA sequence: TGTGCCAGCAGCCTCCCCGGGACTGAACAAGAGACCCAGTACTTC. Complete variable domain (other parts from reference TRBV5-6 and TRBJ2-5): DAGVTQSPTHLIKTRGQQVTLRCSPKSGHDTVSWYQQALGQGPQFIFQYYEEEERQRGNFPDRFSGHQFPNYSSELNVNALLLGDSALYLCASSLPGTEQETQYFGPGTRLLVL.

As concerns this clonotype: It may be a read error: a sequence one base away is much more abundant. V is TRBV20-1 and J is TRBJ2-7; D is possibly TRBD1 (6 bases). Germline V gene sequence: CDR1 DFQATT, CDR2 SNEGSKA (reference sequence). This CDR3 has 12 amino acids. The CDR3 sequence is CSAIKGVYEQCF. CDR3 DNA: TGCAGTGCTATTAAGGGGGTCTACGAGCAGTGCTTC.

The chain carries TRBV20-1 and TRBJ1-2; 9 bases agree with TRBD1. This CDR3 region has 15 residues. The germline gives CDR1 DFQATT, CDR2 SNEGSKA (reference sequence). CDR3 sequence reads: CTAPGQGAGGEGYTF. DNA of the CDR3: TGCACTGCCCCGGGACAGGGAGCAGGGGGGGAGGGCTACACCTTC.

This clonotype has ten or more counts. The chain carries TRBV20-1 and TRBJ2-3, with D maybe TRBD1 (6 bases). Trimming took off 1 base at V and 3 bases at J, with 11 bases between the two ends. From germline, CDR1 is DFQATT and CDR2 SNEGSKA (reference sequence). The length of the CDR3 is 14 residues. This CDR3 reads CSARAVQGTDTQYF. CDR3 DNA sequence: TGCAGTGCTAGAGCGGTTCAGGGGACAGATACGCAGTATTTT.

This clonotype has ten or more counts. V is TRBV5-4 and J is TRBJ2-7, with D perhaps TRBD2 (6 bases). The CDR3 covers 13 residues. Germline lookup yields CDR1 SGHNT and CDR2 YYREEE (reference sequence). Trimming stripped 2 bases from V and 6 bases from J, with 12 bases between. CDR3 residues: CASSFSTRGEQYV. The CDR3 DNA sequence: TGTGCCAGCAGCTTTTCGACTAGGGGCGAGCAGTACGTC.

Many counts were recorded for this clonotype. Here the CDR3 reads CASSSTENTEAFF. In DNA form, the CDR3 reads TGTGCCAGCAGTTCTACAGAGAACACTGAAGCTTTCTTT. This rearrangement joins TRBV6-6 to TRBJ1-1, with unresolved D. This CDR3 region has 13 residues. Germline-derived CDR1 and CDR2 are MNHNY and SVGAGI (reference sequence). V was pared by 4 bases and J by 1 base, with 7 bases between.

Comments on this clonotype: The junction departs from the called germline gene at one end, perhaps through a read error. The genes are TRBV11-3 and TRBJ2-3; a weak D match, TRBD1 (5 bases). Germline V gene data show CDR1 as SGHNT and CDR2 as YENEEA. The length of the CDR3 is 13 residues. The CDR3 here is CASRLDNTDTQYF. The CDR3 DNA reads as TGTGCCAGCCGCTTGGACAATACAGATACGCAGTATTTT.

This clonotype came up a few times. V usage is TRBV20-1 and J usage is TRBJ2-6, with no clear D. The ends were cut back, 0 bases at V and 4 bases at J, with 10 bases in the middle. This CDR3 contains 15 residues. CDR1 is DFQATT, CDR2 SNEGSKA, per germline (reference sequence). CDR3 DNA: TGCAGTGCTAGAGATACCAGCACCGGGGCCAACGTCCTGACTTTC. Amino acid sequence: CSARDTSTGANVLTF.

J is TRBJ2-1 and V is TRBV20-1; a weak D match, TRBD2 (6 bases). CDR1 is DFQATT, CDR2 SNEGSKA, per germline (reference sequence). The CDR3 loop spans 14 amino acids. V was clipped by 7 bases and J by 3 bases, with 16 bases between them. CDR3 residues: CSDNVGEDYNEQFF. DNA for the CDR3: TGCAGTGATAATGTGGGGGAGGACTACAATGAGCAGTTCTTC.

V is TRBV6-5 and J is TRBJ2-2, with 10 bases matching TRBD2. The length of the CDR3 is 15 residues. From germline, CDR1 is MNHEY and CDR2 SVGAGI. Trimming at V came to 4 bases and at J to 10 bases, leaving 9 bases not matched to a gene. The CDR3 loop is CASSWLAGGTMELFF. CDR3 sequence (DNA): TGTGCCAGCAGTTGGTTAGCGGGAGGTACCATGGAGCTGTTTTTT.

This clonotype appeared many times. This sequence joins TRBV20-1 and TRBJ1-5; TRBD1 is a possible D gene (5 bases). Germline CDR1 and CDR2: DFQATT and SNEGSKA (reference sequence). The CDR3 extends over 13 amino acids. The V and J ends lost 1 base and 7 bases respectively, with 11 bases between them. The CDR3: CSARGDGGQPQHF. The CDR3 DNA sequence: TGCAGTGCTAGAGGGGACGGAGGGCAGCCCCAGCATTTT.

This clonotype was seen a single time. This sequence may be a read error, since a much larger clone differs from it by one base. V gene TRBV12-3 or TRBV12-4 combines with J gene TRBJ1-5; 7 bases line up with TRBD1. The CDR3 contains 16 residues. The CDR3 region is CASRISGRGGDQLQHF. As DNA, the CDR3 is TGTGCCAGCAGAATTTCTGGCAGGGGGGGAGATCAGCTCCAGCATTTT.

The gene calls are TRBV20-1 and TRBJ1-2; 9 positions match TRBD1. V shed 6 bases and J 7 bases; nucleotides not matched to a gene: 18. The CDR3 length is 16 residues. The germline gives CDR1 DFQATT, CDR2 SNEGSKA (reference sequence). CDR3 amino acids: CSAYFGGQGSRFGYTF. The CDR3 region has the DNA TGCAGTGCATACTTTGGTGGACAGGGGAGTCGTTTTGGCTACACCTTC.

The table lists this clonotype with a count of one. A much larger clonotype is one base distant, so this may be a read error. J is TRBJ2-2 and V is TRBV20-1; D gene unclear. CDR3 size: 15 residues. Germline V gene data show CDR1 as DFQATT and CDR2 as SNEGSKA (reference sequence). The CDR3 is CCARDKQRNTGELFF. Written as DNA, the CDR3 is TGCTGTGCTAGAGATAAACAAAGGAACACCGGGGAGCTGTTTTTT.

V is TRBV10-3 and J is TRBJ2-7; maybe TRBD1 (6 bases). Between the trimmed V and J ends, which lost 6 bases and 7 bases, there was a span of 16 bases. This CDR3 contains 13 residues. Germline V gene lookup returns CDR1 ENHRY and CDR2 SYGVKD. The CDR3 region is CAISPLVGAEQYV. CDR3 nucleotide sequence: TGTGCCATCAGCCCCCTGGTGGGGGCAGAGCAGTACGTC.

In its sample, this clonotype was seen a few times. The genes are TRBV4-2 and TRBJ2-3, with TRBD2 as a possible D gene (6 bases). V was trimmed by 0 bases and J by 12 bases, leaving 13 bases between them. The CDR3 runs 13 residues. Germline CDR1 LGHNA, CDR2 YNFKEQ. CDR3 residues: CASSQDVRRDQYF. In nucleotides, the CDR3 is TGTGCCAGCAGCCAAGATGTCCGGAGGGATCAGTATTTT.